Listed below are T cell receptor beta chains from one sample, sequenced in a study of shared clonotypes between healthy human individuals. Sequencing used immunoSEQ multiplex PCR; TCRdb keeps in-frame clones, though not all of them. The sample carries 530,000 or so clones, almost 80% recorded once. Sequences were obtained from PBMCs. The source of these receptors is a middle-aged woman in good health. Some clones in this sample may be carry-over from other donors' samples. CDR3s include the opening cysteine and the closing phenylalanine or tryptophan. Each record gives: clone size, D gene, J gene, V gene, CDR3 protein, CDR3 DNA. D genes are given only for firm matches. Part of the rows lack a size; the others show once, few, many or a class for expanded clones.

NA	NA	TRBJ2-7	TRBV28	CASSPGAYEQYF	TGTGCCAGCAGCCCTGGAGCCTACGAGCAGTACTTC
NA	NA	TRBJ2-1	TRBV5-1	CASSDQGSAEQFF	TGCGCCAGCAGCGACCAGGGTTCGGCTGAGCAGTTCTTC
NA	TRBD2	TRBJ2-1	TRBV9	CASSPQTSGKRSGEQFF	TGTGCCAGCAGCCCTCAGACTAGCGGGAAGAGGTCGGGTGAGCAGTTCTTC
NA	TRBD2	TRBJ2-7	TRBV5-4	CASSLGAGTSGILYEQYF	TGTGCCAGCAGCTTGGGGGCGGGGACTAGCGGGATTCTCTACGAGCAGTACTTC
NA	NA	TRBJ2-1	TRBV4-1	CASSQVIGLRSNEQFF	TGCGCCAGCAGCCAAGTTATAGGGTTGCGAAGCAATGAGCAGTTCTTC
NA	NA	TRBJ2-1	TRBV5-1	CASSLDSYNEQFF	TGCGCCAGCAGCTTGGACAGCTACAATGAGCAGTTCTTC
NA	TRBD2	TRBJ2-1	TRBV9	CASSELAGAYNEQFF	TGTGCCAGCAGCGAACTAGCGGGGGCCTACAATGAGCAGTTCTTC
NA	TRBD1	TRBJ2-7	TRBV10-3	CAISAPDRGASYEQYF	TGTGCCATCAGTGCCCCTGACAGGGGGGCCTCCTACGAGCAGTACTTC
NA	TRBD2	TRBJ2-7	TRBV5-6	CASSQLAGGTYEQYF	TGTGCCAGCAGCCAGCTAGCGGGAGGTACCTACGAGCAGTACTTC
NA	NA	TRBJ2-5	TRBV6-5	CASSRDGDQETQYF	TGTGCCAGCAGCCGGGACGGAGATCAAGAGACCCAGTACTTC
NA	TRBD1	TRBJ2-4	TRBV19	CASATGDKNIQYF	TGTGCCAGTGCGACAGGGGACAAAAACATTCAGTACTTC
NA	NA	TRBJ2-1	TRBV11-2	CASSLNNNEQFF	TGTGCCAGCAGCTTAAACAACAATGAGCAGTTCTTC
NA	NA	TRBJ1-1	TRBV30	CAWSGGYIMNTEAFF	TGTGCCTGGAGTGGGGGTTACATAATGAACACTGAAGCTTTCTTT
once	NA	TRBJ2-3	TRBV14	CASSQDLQRTDTQYF	TGTGCCAGCAGCCAAGATTTACAGCGCACAGATACGCAGTATTTT
NA	NA	TRBJ1-2	TRBV7-8	CASRMGYYGYTF	TGTGCCAGCAGGATGGGGTATTATGGCTACACCTTC
NA	TRBD1	TRBJ1-1	TRBV7-8	CASSLGQPDEAFF	TGTGCCAGCAGCTTGGGACAGCCAGATGAAGCTTTCTTT
NA	NA	TRBJ2-7	TRBV9	CASSDKGSPSEQYF	TGTGCCAGCAGTGACAAGGGGTCCCCCTCCGAGCAGTACTTC
NA	NA	TRBJ1-6	TRBV7-3	CASSSRGQRLNSPLHF	TGTGCCAGCAGCTCCAGAGGACAGCGTCTAAATTCACCCCTCCACTTT
NA	NA	TRBJ1-5	TRBV28	CASSLGNHQPQHF	TGTGCCAGCAGTTTGGGTAATCATCAGCCCCAGCATTTT
NA	NA	TRBJ1-1	TRBV30	CAWSASGRRYTEAFF	TGTGCCTGGAGTGCATCGGGCCGAAGATACACTGAAGCTTTCTTT
NA	TRBD1	TRBJ1-6	TRBV5-1	CASSATAGTGGNNSPLHF	TGCGCCAGCAGCGCCACAGCCGGGACAGGGGGAAATAATTCACCCCTCCACTTT
NA	TRBD2	TRBJ2-7	TRBV5-4	CASSSPGGRANEQYF	TGTGCCAGCAGCTCCCCGGGCGGGAGGGCCAACGAGCAGTACTTC
once	NA	TRBJ2-5	TRBV10-3	CAIRGSQETQYF	TGTGCCATCCGGGGCAGCCAAGAGACCCAGTACTTC
NA	TRBD2	TRBJ2-7	TRBV4-1	CASSPTPSGGGNYEQYF	TGCGCCAGCAGCCCTACCCCGTCGGGGGGAGGGAACTACGAGCAGTACTTC
once	NA	TRBJ2-5	TRBV7-2	CASSLPGAATQYF	TGTGCCAGCAGCTTACCGGGGGCAGCTACCCAGTACTTC
NA	TRBD1	TRBJ1-4	TRBV7-2	CASSLQTGDEKLFF	TGTGCCAGCAGCTTACAGACAGGGGATGAAAAACTGTTTTTT
NA	TRBD2	TRBJ2-3	TRBV15	CATSRLLAGGFDTQYF	TGTGCCACCAGCAGGTTACTAGCGGGAGGCTTCGATACGCAGTATTTT
NA	TRBD1	TRBJ2-5	TRBV5-1	CASSLAGQGAGETQYF	TGCGCCAGCAGCTTGGCAGGACAGGGGGCCGGGGAGACCCAGTACTTC
NA	NA	TRBJ1-2	TRBV10-3	CAISESGAGVIYGYTF	TGTGCCATCAGTGAGTCCGGGGCAGGGGTGATCTATGGCTACACCTTC
few	NA	TRBJ1-5	TRBV25-1	CASSDSGGKQPQHF	TGTGCCAGCAGTGATTCTGGGGGCAAGCAGCCCCAGCATTTT
NA	NA	TRBJ2-7	TRBV30	CAWSASWALRSYEQYF	TGTGCCTGGAGTGCCTCCTGGGCACTTCGCTCCTACGAGCAGTACTTC
NA	NA	TRBJ1-3	TRBV28	CASSIGVGNTIYF	TGTGCCAGCAGTATCGGGGTTGGAAACACCATATATTTT
NA	NA	TRBJ2-5	TRBV7-8	CASNKRRAIQETQYF	TGTGCCAGCAACAAAAGACGGGCGATACAAGAGACCCAGTACTTC
NA	NA	TRBJ1-2	TRBV4-1	CASSHPRDKYGYTF	TGCGCCAGCAGCCATCCCCGGGACAAATATGGCTACACCTTC
few	NA	TRBJ2-1	TRBV18	CASSPPDLGSYNEQFF	TGTGCCAGCTCACCACCCGACCTAGGCTCCTACAATGAGCAGTTCTTC
NA	NA	TRBJ2-7	TRBV6-5	CASSYSPYEQYF	TGTGCCAGCAGTTACTCGCCCTACGAGCAGTACTTC
NA	NA	TRBJ2-7	TRBV9	CASSVDWAPDEQYF	TGTGCCAGCAGCGTAGACTGGGCCCCGGACGAGCAGTACTTC
NA	TRBD2	TRBJ2-2	TRBV7-8	CASSRTSLSTGELFF	TGTGCCAGCAGCCGGACTAGCCTGAGCACCGGGGAGCTGTTTTTT
NA	NA	TRBJ1-2	TRBV5-8	CASSLTRGANYGYTF	TGTGCCAGCAGCTTGACGCGGGGTGCCAACTATGGCTACACCTTC
NA	TRBD1	TRBJ1-1	TRBV5-1	CASSQTGGNTEAFF	TGCGCCAGCAGTCAGACAGGGGGGAACACTGAAGCTTTCTTT
NA	TRBD1	TRBJ1-4	TRBV28	CASSSQGGRTNEKLFF	TGTGCCAGCAGTTCTCAGGGGGGCAGGACTAATGAAAAACTGTTTTTT